This TCR beta chain was recovered during a study of graft-versus-host responses after intestinal transplantation. Notes on the study in general: Early post-transplant declines in HvG were associated with peak levels of circulating GvH clones.

The repertoire was sequenced with immunoSEQ multiplex PCR; TCRdb's copy has only in-frame clones and lacks some. The repertoire has about 20,000 clones, 85% to 95% of them found once; the top ten carry over 0.6%. Turning to this clone: Its target is not known.

This CDR3 contains 13 residues. Trimming removed 5 bases from V and 6 bases from J, with 12 bases in between. CDR1 SGHAT and CDR2 FQNNGV come from the germline V gene. The chain employs TRBV11-2 and TRBJ2-3; D gene unclear. The sequence derives from a human patient who received an intestinal transplant, so some T cells may come from the graft donor. Sequenced here: PBMCs, sampled 23 days after intestinal transplant. This CDR3 reads CASSPSAADTQYF. The DNA for the CDR3 is TGTGCCAGCAGCCCATCAGCAGCGGATACGCAGTATTTT.